The clone carrying this TCR beta chain was seen more than once but under ten times. This specimen comes from a study of T cells in Graves' hyperthyroidism and ophthalmopathy. Exclusion followed for patients with uncontrolled infection, other autoimmune disease, pregnancy or lactation. CDR1 MNHEY and CDR2 SMNVEV come from the germline V gene (reference sequence). V trimming: 6 bases; J trimming: 4 bases; junction bases outside the gene matches: 5. The CDR3 sequence is 14 residues long. RNA transcripts served as the template for amplifying TCR beta CDR3 regions. With the HTBI primer set, the TCR CDR3 went through a first round of RT-PCR. From the multiplex PCR reads, TCRdb called clonotypes with MiXCR, one entry per CDR3 protein. This table holds some 550,000 distinct CDR3 sequences, about 16% found once.

The sequence was collected from a middle-aged woman with Graves' ophthalmopathy. Sequences were obtained from blood. The chain uses TRBV27 and TRBJ1-5, with 8 bases aligning to TRBD1. The CDR3 loop is CASRRQGWNQPQHF. As DNA, the CDR3 is TGTGCCAGCAGGAGACAGGGGTGGAATCAGCCCCAGCATTTT.